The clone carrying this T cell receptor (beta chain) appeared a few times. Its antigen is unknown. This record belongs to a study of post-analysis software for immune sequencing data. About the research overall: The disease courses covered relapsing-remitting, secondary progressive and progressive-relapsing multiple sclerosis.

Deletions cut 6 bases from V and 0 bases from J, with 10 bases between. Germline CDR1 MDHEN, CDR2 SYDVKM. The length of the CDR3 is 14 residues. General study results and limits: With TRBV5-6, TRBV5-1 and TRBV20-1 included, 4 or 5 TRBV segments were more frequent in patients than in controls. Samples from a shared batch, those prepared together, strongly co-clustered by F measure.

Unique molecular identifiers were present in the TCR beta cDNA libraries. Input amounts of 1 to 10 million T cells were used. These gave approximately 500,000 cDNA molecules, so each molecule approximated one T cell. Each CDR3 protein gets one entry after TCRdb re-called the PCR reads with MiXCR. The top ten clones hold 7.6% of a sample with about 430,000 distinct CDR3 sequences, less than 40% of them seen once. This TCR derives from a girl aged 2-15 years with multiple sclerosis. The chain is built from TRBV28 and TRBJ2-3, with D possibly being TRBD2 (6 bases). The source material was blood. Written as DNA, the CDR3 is TGTGCCAGCAGCCGGGGACTCAGCACAGATACGCAGTATTTT. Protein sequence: CASSRGLSTDTQYF.